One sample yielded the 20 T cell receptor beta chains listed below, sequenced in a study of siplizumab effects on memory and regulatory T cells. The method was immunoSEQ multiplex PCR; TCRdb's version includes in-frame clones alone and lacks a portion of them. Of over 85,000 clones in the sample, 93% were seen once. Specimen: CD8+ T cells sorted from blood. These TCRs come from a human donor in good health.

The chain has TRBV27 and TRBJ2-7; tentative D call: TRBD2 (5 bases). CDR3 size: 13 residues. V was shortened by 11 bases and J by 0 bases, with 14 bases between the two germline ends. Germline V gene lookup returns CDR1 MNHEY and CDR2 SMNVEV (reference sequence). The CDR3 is CASALASSYEQYF. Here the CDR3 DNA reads TGTGCCTCCGCGCTAGCCAGCTCCTACGAGCAGTACTTC.

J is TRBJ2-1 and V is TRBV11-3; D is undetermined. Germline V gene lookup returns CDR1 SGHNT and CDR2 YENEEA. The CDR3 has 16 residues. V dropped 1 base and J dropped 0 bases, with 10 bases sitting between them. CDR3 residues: CASSLVARSSYNEQFF. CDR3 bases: TGTGCCAGCAGCTTAGTCGCTAGGAGCTCCTACAATGAGCAGTTCTTC.

The CDR3 DNA reads TGTGCCAGCAGCTTGGGGACAGCAAACCAAGAGACCCAGTACTTC. This encodes CASSLGTANQETQYF. This chain uses TRBV7-9 with TRBJ2-5; 7 bases align to TRBD1. CDR1 and CDR2 from the germline V gene are SEHNR and FQNEAQ (reference sequence). This CDR3 region has 15 residues. V dropped 3 bases and J dropped 0; count of bases not matched to a gene: 4.

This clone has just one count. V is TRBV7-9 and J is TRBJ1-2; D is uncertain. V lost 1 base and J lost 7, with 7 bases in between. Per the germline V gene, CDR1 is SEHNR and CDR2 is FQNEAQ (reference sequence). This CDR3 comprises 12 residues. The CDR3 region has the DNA TGTGCCAGCAGCTTAGACACTATTGGCTACACCTTC. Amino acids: CASSLDTIGYTF.

CDR3 sequence reads: CASSLRTVNTGELFF. The DNA of the CDR3 is TGTGCCAGCAGTCTTCGGACAGTGAACACCGGGGAGCTGTTTTTT. This chain uses TRBV6-5 with TRBJ2-2, with a tentative D call TRBD1 (6 bases). Germline V lookup: CDR1 MNHEY, CDR2 SVGAGI. The CDR3 covers 15 residues. V was clipped by 5 bases and J by 1 base, with 11 bases between them.

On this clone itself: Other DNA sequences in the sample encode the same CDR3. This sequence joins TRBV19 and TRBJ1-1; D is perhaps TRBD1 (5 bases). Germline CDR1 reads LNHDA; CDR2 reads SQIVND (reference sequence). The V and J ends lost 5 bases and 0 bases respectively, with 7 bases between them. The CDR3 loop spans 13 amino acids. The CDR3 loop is CASSDSLNTEAFF. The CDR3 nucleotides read TGTGCCAGTAGTGACAGCTTGAACACTGAAGCTTTCTTT.

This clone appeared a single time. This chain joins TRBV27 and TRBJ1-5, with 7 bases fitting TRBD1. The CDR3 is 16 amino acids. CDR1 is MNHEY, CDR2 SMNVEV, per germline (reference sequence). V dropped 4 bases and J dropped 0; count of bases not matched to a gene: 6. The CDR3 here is CASSSDRDYSNQPQHF. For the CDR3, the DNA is TGTGCCAGCAGTTCCGACAGGGACTATAGCAATCAGCCCCAGCATTTT.

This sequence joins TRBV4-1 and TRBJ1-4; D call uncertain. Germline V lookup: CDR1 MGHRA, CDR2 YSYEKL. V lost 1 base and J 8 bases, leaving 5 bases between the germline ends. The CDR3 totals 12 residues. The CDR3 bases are TGCGCCAGCAGCCAAGGACGGGAAAAACTGTTTTTT. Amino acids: CASSQGREKLFF.

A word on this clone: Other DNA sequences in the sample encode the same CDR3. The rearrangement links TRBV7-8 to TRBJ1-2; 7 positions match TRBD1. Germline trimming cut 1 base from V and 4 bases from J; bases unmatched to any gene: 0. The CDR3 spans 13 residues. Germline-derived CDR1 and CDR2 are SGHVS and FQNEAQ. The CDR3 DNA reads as TGTGCCAGCAGCTTAGGACAGGGCTATGGCTACACCTTC. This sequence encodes CASSLGQGYGYTF. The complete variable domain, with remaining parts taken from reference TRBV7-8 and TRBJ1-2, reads GAGVSQSPRYKVAKRGQDVALRCDPISGHVSLFWYQQALGQGPEFLTYFQNEAQLDKSGLPSDRFFAERPEGSVSTLKIQRTQQEDSAVYLCASSLGQGYGYTFGSGTRLTVV.

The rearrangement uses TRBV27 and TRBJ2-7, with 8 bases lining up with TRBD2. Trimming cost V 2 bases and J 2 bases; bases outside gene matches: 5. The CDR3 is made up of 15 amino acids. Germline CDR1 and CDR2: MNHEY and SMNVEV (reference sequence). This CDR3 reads CASSLSGSGTYEQYF. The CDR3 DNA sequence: TGTGCCAGCAGTTTAAGCGGGAGTGGAACCTACGAGCAGTACTTC.

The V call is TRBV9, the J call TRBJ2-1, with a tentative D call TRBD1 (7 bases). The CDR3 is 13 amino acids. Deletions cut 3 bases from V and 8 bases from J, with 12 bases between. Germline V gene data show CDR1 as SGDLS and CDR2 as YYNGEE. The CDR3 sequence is CASSGDRDYEQFF. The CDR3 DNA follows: TGTGCCAGCAGCGGCGACAGGGACTATGAGCAGTTCTTC.

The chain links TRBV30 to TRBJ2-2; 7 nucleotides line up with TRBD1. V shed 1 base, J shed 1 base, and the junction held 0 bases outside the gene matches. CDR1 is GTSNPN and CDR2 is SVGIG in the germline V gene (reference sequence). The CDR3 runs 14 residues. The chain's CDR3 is CAWSAGGNTGELFF. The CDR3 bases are TGTGCCTGGAGTGCAGGGGGGAACACCGGGGAGCTGTTTTTT.

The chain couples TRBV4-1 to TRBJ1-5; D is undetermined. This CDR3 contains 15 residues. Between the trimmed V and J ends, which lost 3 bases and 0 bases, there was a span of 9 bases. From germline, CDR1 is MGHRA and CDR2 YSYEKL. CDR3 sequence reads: CASSQATSSNQPQHF. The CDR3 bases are TGCGCCAGCAGCCAGGCAACCTCTAGCAATCAGCCCCAGCATTTT.

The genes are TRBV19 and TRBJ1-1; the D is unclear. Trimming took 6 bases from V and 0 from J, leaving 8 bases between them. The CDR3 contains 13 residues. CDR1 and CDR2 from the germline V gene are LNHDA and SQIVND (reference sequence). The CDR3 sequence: CASSDLMNTEAFF. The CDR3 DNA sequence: TGTGCCAGTAGCGACTTAATGAACACTGAAGCTTTCTTT.

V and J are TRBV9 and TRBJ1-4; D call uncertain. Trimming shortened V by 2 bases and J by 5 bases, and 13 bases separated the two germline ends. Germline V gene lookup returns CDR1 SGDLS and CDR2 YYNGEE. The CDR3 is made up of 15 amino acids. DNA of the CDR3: TGTGCCAGCAGCGTCTCTTCAAGGCAGAATGAAAAACTGTTTTTT. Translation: CASSVSSRQNEKLFF.

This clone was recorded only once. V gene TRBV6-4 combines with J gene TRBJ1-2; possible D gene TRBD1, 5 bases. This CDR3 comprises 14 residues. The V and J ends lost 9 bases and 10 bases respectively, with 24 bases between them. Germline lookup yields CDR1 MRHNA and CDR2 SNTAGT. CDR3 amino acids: CASRRWGTLKPYTF. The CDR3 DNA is TGTGCCAGTAGACGCTGGGGGACCCTTAAACCCTACACCTTC.

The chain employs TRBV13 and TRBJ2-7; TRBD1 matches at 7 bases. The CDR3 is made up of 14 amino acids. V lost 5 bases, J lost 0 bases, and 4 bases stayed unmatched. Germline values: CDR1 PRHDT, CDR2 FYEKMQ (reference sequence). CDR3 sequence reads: CASSPGTASYEQYF. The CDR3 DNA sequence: TGTGCCAGCAGCCCTGGGACAGCCTCCTACGAGCAGTACTTC.

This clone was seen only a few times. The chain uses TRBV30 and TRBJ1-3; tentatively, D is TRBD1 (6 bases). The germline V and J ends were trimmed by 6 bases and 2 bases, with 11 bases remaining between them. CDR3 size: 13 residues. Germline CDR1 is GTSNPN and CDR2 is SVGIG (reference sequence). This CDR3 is CACLTGTGNTIYF. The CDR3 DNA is TGTGCCTGCCTGACAGGTACTGGAAACACCATATATTTT.

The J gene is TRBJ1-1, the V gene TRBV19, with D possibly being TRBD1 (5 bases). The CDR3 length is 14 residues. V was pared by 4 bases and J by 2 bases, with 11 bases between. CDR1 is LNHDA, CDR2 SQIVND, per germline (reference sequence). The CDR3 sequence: CASSTREVNTEAFF. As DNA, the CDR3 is TGTGCCAGTAGTACCAGGGAAGTTAACACTGAAGCTTTCTTT.

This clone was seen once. The CDR3 protein is CASRDGQADTQYF. CDR3 DNA: TGTGCCAGCAGGGATGGACAGGCAGATACGCAGTATTTT. This chain joins TRBV7-9 and TRBJ2-3; 7 bases fit TRBD1. The CDR3 spans 13 residues. V lost 6 bases and J lost 4; bases outside the gene matches: 4. Looked up from germline, CDR1 is SEHNR and CDR2 is FQNEAQ (reference sequence).